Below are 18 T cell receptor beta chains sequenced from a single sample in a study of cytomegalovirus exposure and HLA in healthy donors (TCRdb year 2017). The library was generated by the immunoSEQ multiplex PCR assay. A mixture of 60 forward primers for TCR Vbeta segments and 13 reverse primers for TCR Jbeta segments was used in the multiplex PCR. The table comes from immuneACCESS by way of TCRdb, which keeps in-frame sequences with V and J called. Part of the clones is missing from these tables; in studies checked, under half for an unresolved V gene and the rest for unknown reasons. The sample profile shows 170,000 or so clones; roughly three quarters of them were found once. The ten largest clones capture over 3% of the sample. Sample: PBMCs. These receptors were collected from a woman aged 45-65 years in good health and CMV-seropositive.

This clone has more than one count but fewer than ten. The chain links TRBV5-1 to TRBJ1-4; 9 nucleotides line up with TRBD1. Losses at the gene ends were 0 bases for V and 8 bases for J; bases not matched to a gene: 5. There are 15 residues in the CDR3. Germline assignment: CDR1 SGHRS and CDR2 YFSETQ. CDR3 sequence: CASSLAGTGQEKLFF. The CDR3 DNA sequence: TGCGCCAGCAGCTTGGCTGGGACAGGGCAGGAAAAACTGTTTTTT.

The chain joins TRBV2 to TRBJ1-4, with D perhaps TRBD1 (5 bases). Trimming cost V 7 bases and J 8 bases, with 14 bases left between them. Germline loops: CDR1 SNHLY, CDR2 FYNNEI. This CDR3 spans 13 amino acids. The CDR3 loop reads CASIRGVEEKLFF. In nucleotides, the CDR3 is TGTGCCAGCATAAGGGGCGTTGAGGAAAAACTGTTTTTT.

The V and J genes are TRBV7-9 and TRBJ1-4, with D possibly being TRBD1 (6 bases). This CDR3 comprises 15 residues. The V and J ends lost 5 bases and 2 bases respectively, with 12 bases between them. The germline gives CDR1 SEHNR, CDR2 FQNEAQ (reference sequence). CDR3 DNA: TGTGCCAGCAGCCCGGAGGGGGGGACTAATGAAAAACTGTTTTTT. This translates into CASSPEGGTNEKLFF.

The CDR3 here is CASSLGGTGKAGELFF. Written as DNA, the CDR3 is TGTGCCAGCAGCTTAGGCGGGACAGGGAAGGCCGGGGAGCTGTTTTTT. This sequence joins TRBV5-4 and TRBJ2-2; 9 bases agree with TRBD1. Trimming took 2 bases from V and 6 from J; bases not matched to a gene: 8. The CDR3 is 16 residues long. Germline CDR1 and CDR2: SGHNT and YYREEE (reference sequence).

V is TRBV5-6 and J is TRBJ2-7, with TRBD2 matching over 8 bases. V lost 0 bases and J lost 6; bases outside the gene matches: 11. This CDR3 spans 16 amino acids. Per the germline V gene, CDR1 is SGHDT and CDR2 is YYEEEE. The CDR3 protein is CASSLGGGGRLGEQYF. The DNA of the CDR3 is TGTGCCAGCAGCTTGGGAGGCGGGGGGCGGCTGGGCGAGCAGTACTTC. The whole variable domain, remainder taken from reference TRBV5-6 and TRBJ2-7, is DAGVTQSPTHLIKTRGQQVTLRCSPKSGHDTVSWYQQALGQGPQFIFQYYEEEERQRGNFPDRFSGHQFPNYSSELNVNALLLGDSALYLCASSLGGGGRLGEQYFGPGTRLTVT.

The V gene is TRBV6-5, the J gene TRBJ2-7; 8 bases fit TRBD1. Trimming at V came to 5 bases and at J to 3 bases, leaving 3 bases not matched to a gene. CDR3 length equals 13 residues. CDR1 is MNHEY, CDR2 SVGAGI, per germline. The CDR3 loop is CASSRTGIYEQYF. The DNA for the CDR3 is TGTGCCAGCAGTCGGACAGGGATCTACGAGCAGTACTTC.

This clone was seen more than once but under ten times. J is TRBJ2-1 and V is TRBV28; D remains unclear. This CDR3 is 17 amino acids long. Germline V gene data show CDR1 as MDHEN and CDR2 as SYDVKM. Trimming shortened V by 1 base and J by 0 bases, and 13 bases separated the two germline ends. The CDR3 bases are TGTGCCAGCAGTTTATCGGCAGACTGGAGCTCCTACAATGAGCAGTTCTTC. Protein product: CASSLSADWSSYNEQFF.

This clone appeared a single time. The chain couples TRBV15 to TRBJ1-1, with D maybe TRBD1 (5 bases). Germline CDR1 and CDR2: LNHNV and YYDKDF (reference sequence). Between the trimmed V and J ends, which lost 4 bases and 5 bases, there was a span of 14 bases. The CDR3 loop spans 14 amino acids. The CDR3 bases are TGTGCCACCAGCAACCCCCTGGAGGGGACTGAAGCTTTCTTT. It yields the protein CATSNPLEGTEAFF. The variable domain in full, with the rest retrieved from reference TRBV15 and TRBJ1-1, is DAMVIQNPRYQVTQFGKPVTLSCSQTLNHNVMYWYQQKSSQAPKLLFHYYDKDFNNEADTPDNFQSRRPNTSFCFLDIRSPGLGDTAMYLCATSNPLEGTEAFFGQGTRLTVV.

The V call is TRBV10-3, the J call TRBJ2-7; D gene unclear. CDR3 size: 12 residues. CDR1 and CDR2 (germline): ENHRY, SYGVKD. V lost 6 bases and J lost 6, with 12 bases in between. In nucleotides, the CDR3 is TGTGCCATCAGGGCCCCGAATTCCGAGCAGTACTTC. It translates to CAIRAPNSEQYF.

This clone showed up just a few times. The CDR3 loop is CASSQGFAAEQFF. CDR3 nucleotides: TGCGCCAGCAGCCAAGGGTTTGCGGCCGAGCAGTTCTTC. This sequence joins TRBV4-3 and TRBJ2-1; no definite D call. Germline lookup yields CDR1 LGHNA and CDR2 YSLEER. The CDR3 runs 13 residues. V was clipped by 1 base and J by 10 bases, with 11 bases between them.

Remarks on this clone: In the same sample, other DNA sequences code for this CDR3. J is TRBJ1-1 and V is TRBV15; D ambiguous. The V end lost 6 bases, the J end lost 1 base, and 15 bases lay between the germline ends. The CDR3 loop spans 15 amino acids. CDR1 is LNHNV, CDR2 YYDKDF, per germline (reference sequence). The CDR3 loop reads CATRRLGRANTEAFF. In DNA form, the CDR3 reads TGTGCCACCAGAAGATTGGGGAGAGCGAACACTGAAGCTTTCTTT.

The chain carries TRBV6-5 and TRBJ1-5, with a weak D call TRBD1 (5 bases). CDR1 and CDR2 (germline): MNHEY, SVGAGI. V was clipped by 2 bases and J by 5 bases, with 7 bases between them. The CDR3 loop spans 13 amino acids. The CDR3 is CASSYGADQPQHF. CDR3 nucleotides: TGTGCCAGCAGTTACGGGGCAGATCAGCCCCAGCATTTT.

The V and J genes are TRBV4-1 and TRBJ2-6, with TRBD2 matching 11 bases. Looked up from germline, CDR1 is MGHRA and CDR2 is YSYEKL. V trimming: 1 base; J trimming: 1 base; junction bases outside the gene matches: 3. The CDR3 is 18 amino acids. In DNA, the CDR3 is TGCGCCAGCAGCCAAGTTCTAGCGGGAGGTTCTGGGGCCAACGTCCTGACTTTC. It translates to CASSQVLAGGSGANVLTF.

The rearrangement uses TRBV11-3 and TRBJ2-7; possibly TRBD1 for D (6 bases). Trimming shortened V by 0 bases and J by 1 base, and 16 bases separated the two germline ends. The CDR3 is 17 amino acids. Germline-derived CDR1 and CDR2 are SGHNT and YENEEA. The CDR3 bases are TGTGCCAGCAGCTTAGAGGGCCCGCAGGGGCGATCCTACGAGCAGTACTTC. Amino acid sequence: CASSLEGPQGRSYEQYF. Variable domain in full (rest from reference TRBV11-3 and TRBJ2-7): EAGVVQSPRYKIIEKKQPVAFWCNPISGHNTLYWYLQNLGQGPELLIRYENEEAVDDSQLPKDRFSAERLKGVDSTLKIQPAELGDSAVYLCASSLEGPQGRSYEQYFGPGTRLTVT.

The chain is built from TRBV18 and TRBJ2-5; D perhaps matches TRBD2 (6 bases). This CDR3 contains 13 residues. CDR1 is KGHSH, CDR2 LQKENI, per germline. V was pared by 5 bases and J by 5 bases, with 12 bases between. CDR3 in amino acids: CASSGGARETQYF. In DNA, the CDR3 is TGTGCCAGCTCAGGCGGGGCCCGGGAGACCCAGTACTTC.

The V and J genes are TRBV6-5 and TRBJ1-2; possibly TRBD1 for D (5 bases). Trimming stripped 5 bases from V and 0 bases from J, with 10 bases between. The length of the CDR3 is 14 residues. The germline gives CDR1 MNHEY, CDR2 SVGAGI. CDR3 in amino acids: CASSPGGPNYGYTF. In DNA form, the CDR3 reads TGTGCCAGCAGTCCCGGGGGTCCTAACTATGGCTACACCTTC.

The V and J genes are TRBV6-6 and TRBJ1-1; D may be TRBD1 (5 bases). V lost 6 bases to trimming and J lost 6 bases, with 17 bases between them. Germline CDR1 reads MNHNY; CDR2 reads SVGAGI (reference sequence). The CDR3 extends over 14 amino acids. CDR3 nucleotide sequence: TGTGCCAGCAGCCGGTTGACAGAGATCGCTGAAGCTTTCTTT. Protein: CASSRLTEIAEAFF.

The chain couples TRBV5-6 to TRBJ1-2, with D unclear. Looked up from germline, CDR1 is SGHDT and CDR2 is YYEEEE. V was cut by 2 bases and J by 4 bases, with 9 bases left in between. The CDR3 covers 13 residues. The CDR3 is CASSFERVYGYTF. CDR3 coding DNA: TGTGCCAGCAGCTTTGAGAGGGTCTATGGCTACACCTTC.